The subject of this entry is one T cell receptor (beta chain). Its antigen has not been determined. The junction differs from germline at one of its ends, possibly a read error. The CDR3 measures 15 amino acids from cysteine to phenylalanine. The entry retains the CDR3 DNA only, 45 bases that are in frame from base 1. From the germline V gene, CDR1 is SGHTA and CDR2 is FQGNSA. This entry belongs to a study of shared clonotypes between healthy human individuals (TCRdb year 2020). Describing the broader study: A few men and a couple of women, aged 18 to 49 years, made up the cohort. Per donor, leukapheresis produced somewhere between about 0.8 and 9.5 billion PBMCs. To increase sequencing depth and limit assay-specific biases, TCR repertoire library preparation and sequencing were carried out by different laboratories using diverse techniques. To estimate repertoire size and how much clonotypes are shared between individuals, the study performed deep sequencing of blood TCR repertoires from about five healthy adults. For each donor, three plates each were used for CD4 naive and CD4 memory, two plates were used for CD8 naive, and one plate was used for CD8 memory.

Study-wide findings and limitations: Based on pairwise subsampling, the degree of clonotype sharing among donors was expected to be affected by sequencing depth. Because the study included a small number of donors, the genetic and exposure-history diversity represented was limited. Higher generation probabilities were observed for clonotypes shared by all four sorted-subset donors than for non-shared clonotypes. Across several donors, approximately 4.9% of naive CD4, roughly 3.3% of naive CD8, approximately 2.5% of memory CD4, and about 0.4% of memory CD8 clonotypes were shared. Incomplete sequencing was indicated by rarefaction of sorted-subset datasets, despite the large sequencing depth. Estimated clonotype richness was generally larger for naive than for memory subsets. Sampling was limited to blood, and TCR repertoires in tissue likely differ from TCR repertoires in blood.

The donors were healthy, HIV-negative adults who had no recently reported acute infections or vaccinations. Every donor was a Caucasian adult residing in Nashville, Tennessee, USA. CD4+ T cells were enriched by magnetic negative selection; naive cells were then positively selected on CD45RA, and the negative fraction formed the memory subset. Blood was collected by leukapheresis, and PBMCs were isolated by Ficoll-Histopaque density gradient centrifugation and then cryopreserved in liquid nitrogen vapor phase. Analytical flow cytometry was used to check the purity and quantity of every magnetically sorted T cell population. Each sorted fraction had its genomic DNA isolated and then quantified by UV absorbance on a Nanodrop 2000c. Using the deep immunoSEQ assay, TCR CDR3 regions were amplified from genomic DNA by multiplex PCR. Genomic DNA extracted from each cell subset was distributed evenly over all wells of several immunoSEQ 96-well plates, and each plate served as one replicate. For sorted subsets, 200 to 250 ng of genomic DNA, equivalent to around 29,000 T cell genomes, went into each replicate PCR. The purified libraries were quantified using a Qubit 3.0 fluorometer, sized with a Bioanalyzer 2100, and then quantified again using the KAPA Library Quantification kit. Every immunoSEQ 96-well plate was sequenced on a dedicated single-read 150-cycle Illumina NextSeq 550 flow cell. Regarding the original processing steps: The immunoSEQ output contained only junctional sequences without quality scores, so filtering could not match that applied to full-length reads. To assign V/J genes and CDR3, sequences were annotated against IMGT germline references using PyIR, a Python wrapper for IgBLAST v1.9. Reads with weak V/J assignments (E-value above 1e-6), missing CDR3, stop codons, out-of-frame junctions, or ambiguous translated residues were removed. A V3J clonotype was defined by an identical inferred V gene, J gene, and CDR3 amino acid sequence. Percentage overlap between repertoires was calculated by dividing the number of shared unique clonotypes by the size of the smaller repertoire. Repertoire richness was assessed with RTK rarefaction, the Chao1 estimator, and Recon v2.1 estimates of unobserved clonotypes. For all TCRbeta clonotypes obtained by the gDNA method from a handful of donors, generation probabilities were computed with OLGA. This immuneACCESS table, as held by TCRdb, lists in-frame sequences with V and J called but not all clones. Of the missing ones, under half trace to an unresolved V gene in checked studies; the others have no known cause. V, J and clone size are those of that table, while D and trimming were read from the DNA. Here the sample has some 200,000 clones; roughly 70% occur a single time. The biggest ten clones account for more than 9% of the sample.

The clonotype was recovered from a young man in good health. The rearrangement joined TRBV7-2 to TRBJ2-3; too little of a D gene remains to name it. Input material: memory CD4+ T cells sorted from blood. The sample's cell subset or site label, decoded: CD45RA-negative fraction. The DNA sequence is given as TGTGCCAGCAGCTTAGTGCGGTCTTCCACAGAGACGCAGTATTTT. This yields the protein CASSLVRSSTETQYF.